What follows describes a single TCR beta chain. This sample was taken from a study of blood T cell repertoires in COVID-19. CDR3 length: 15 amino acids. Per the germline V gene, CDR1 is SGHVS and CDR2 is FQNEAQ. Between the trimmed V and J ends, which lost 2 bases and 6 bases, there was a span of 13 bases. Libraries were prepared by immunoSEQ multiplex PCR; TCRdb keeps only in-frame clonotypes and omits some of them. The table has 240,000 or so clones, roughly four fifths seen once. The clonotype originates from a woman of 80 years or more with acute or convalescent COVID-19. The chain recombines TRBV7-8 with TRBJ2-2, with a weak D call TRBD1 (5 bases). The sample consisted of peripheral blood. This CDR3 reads CASSLRGPPPGELFF. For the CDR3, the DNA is TGTGCCAGCAGCTTAAGGGGTCCACCGCCCGGGGAGCTGTTTTTT. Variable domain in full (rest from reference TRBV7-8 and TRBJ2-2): GAGVSQSPRYKVAKRGQDVALRCDPISGHVSLFWYQQALGQGPEFLTYFQNEAQLDKSGLPSDRFFAERPEGSVSTLKIQRTQQEDSAVYLCASSLRGPPPGELFFGEGSRLTVL.